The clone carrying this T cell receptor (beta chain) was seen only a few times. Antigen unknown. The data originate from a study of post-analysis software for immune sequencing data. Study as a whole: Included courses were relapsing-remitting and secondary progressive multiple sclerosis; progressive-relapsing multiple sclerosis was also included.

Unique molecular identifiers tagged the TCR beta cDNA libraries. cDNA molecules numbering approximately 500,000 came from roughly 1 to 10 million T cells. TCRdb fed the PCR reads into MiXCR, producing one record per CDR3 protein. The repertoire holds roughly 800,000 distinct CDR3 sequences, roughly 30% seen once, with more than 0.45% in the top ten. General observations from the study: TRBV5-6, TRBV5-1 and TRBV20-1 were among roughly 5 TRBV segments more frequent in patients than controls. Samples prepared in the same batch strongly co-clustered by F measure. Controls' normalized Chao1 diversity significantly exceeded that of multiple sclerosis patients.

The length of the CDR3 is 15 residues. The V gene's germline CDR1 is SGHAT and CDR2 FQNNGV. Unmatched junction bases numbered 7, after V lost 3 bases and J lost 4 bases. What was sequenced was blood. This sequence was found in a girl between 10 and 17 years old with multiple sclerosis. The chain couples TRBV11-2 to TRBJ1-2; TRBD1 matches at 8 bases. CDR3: CASSFSQGAAYGYTF. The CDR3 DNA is TGTGCCAGCAGCTTTTCCCAGGGGGCGGCCTATGGCTACACCTTC.